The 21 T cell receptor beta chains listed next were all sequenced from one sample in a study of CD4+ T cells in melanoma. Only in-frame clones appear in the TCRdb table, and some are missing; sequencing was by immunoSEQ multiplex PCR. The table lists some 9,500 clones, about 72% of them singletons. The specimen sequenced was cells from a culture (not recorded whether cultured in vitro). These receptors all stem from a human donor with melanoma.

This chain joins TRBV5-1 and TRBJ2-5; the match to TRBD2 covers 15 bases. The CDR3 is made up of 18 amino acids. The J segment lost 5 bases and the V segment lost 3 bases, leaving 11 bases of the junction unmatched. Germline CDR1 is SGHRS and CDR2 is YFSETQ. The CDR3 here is CASSSSGLAGGGGETQYF. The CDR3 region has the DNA TGCGCCAGCAGCTCTTCGGGACTAGCGGGGGGTGGTGGGGAGACCCAGTACTTC.

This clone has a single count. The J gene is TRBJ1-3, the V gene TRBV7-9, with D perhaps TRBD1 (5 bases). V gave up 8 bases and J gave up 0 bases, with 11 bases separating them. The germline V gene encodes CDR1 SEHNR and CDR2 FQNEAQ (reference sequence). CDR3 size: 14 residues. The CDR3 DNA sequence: TGTGCCAGCGGGGACTGGAGCTCTGGAAACACCATATATTTT. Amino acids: CASGDWSSGNTIYF. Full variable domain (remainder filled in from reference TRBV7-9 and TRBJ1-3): DTGVSQNPRHKITKRGQNVTFRCDPISEHNRLYWYRQTLGQGPEFLTYFQNEAQLEKSRLLSDRFSAERPKGSFSTLEIQRTEQGDSAMYLCASGDWSSGNTIYFGEGSWLTVV.

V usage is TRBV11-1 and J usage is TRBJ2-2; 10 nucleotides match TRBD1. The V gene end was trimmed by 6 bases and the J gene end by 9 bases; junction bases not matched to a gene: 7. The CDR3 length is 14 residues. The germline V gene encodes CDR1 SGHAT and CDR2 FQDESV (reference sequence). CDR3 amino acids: CASRSGQGKRELFF. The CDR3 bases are TGTGCCAGCAGATCGGGACAGGGGAAGAGGGAGCTGTTTTTT.

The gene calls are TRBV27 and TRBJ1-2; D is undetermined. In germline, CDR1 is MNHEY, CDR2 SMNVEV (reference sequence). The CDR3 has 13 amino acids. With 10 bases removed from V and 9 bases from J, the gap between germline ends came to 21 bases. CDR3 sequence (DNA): TGTGCCATGCCTTTTGACTATGATTTGCGCTACACCTTC. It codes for CAMPFDYDLRYTF.

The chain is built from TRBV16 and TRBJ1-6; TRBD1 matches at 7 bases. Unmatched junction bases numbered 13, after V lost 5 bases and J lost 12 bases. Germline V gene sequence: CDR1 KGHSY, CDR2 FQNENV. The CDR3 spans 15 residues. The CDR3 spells CASSSDVGTDQPLHF. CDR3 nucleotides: TGTGCCAGCAGCTCTGATGTGGGGACAGATCAACCCCTCCACTTT.

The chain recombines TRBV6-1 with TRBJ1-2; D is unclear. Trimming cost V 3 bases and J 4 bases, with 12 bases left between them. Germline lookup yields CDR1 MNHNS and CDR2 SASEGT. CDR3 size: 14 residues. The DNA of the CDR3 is TGTGCCAGCAGTGACGGAGGGAATTTCTATGGCTACACCTTC. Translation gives CASSDGGNFYGYTF.

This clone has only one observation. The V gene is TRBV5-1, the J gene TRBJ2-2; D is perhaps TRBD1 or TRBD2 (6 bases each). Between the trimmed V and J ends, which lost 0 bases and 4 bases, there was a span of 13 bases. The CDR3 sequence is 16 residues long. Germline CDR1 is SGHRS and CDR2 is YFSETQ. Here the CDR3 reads CASSLEWGASTGELFF. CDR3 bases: TGCGCCAGCAGCTTGGAATGGGGGGCTAGCACCGGGGAGCTGTTTTTT.

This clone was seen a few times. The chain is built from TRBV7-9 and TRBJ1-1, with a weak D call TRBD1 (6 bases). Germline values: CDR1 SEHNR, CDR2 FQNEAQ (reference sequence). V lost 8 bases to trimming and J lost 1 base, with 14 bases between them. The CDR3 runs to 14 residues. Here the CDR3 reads CASFQGRGNTEAFF. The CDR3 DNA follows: TGTGCCAGCTTCCAGGGGAGAGGGAACACTGAAGCTTTCTTT. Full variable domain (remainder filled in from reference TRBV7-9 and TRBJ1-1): DTGVSQNPRHKITKRGQNVTFRCDPISEHNRLYWYRQTLGQGPEFLTYFQNEAQLEKSRLLSDRFSAERPKGSFSTLEIQRTEQGDSAMYLCASFQGRGNTEAFFGQGTRLTVV.

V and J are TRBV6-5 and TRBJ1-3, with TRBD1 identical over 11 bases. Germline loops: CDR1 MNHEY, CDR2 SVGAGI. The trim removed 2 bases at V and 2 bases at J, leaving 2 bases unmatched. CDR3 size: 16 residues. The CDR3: CASSYADRGPGNTIYF. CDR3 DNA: TGTGCCAGCAGTTACGCGGACAGGGGGCCTGGAAACACCATATATTTT.

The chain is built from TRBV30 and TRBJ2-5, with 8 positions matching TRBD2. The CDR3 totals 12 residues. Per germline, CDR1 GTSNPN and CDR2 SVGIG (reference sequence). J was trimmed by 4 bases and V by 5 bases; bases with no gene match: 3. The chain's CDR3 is CAWATSGETQYF. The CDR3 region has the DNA TGTGCCTGGGCTACTAGCGGAGAGACCCAGTACTTC. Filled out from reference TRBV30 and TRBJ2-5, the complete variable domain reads SQTIHQWPATLVQPVGSPLSLECTVEGTSNPNLYWYRQAAGRGLQLLFYSVGIGQISSEVPQNLSASRPQDRQFILSSKKLLLSDSGFYLCAWATSGETQYFGPGTRLLVL.

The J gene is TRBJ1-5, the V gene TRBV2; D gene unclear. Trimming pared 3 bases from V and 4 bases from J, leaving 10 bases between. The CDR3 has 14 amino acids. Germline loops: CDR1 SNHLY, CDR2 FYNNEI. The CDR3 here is CASSDRRTNQPQHF. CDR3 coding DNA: TGTGCCAGCAGTGATAGGCGGACGAATCAGCCCCAGCATTTT.

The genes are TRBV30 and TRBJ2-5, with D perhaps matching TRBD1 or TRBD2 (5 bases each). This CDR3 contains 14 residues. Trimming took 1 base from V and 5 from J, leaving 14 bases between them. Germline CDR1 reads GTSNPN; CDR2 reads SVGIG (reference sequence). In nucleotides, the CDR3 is TGTGCCTGGAGTGGAGGGACGGGAAAGGAGACCCAGTACTTC. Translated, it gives CAWSGGTGKETQYF.

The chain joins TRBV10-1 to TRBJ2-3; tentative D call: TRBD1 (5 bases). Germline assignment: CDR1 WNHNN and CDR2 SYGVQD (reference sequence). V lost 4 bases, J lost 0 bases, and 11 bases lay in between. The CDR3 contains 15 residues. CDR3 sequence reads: CASSGGDRSTDTQYF. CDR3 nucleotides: TGCGCCAGCAGTGGGGGCGACAGAAGCACAGATACGCAGTATTTT.

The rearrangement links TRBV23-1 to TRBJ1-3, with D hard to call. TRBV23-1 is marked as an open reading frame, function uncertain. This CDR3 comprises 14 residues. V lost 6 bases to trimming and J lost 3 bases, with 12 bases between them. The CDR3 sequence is CASRHRRCGNTIYF. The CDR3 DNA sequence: TGCGCCAGCAGGCACCGAAGGTGTGGAAACACCATATATTTT.

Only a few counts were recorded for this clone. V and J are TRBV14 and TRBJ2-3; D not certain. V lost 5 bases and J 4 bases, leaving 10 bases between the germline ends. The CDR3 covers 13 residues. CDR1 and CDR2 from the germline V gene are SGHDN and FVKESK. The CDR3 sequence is CASSSRRSDTQYF. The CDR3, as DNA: TGTGCCAGCAGCTCCCGACGGTCAGATACGCAGTATTTT.

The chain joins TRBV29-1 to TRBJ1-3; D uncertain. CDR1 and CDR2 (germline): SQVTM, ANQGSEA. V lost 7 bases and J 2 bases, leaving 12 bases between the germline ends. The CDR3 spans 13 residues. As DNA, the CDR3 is TGCAGCGGTCGGTGGGGTCCTGGAAACACCATATATTTT. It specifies CSGRWGPGNTIYF.

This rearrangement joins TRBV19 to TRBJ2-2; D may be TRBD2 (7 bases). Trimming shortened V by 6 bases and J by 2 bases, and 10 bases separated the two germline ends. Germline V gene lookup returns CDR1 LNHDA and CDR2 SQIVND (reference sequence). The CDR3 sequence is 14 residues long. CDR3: CASRGGGNTGELFF. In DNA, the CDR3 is TGTGCCAGTAGAGGCGGGGGCAACACCGGGGAGCTGTTTTTT. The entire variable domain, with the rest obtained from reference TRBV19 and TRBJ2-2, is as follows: DGGITQSPKYLFRKEGQNVTLSCEQNLNHDAMYWYRQDPGQGLRLIYYSQIVNDFQKGDIAEGYSVSREKKESFPLTVTSAQKNPTAFYLCASRGGGNTGELFFGEGSRLTVL.

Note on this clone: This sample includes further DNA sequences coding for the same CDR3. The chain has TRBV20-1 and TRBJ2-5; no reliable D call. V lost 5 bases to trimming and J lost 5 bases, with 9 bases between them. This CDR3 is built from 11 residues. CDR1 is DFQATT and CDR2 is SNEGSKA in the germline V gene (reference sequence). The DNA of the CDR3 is TGCAGTGCTCTTCGCCAGGAGACCCAGTACTTC. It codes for CSALRQETQYF.

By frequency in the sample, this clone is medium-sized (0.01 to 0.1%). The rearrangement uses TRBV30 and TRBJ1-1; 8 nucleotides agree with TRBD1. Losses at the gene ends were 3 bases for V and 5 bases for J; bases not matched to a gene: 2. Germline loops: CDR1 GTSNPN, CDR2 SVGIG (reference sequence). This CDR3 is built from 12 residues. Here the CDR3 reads CAWSRQGTEAFF. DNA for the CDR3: TGTGCCTGGAGCAGACAGGGGACTGAAGCTTTCTTT.

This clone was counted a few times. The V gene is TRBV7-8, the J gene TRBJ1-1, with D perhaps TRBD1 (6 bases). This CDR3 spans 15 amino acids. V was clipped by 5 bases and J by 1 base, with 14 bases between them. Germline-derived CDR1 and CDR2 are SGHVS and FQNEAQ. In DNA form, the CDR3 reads TGTGCCAGCAGCCAAGGGGGGGGATGGAACACTGAAGCTTTCTTT. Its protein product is CASSQGGGWNTEAFF.

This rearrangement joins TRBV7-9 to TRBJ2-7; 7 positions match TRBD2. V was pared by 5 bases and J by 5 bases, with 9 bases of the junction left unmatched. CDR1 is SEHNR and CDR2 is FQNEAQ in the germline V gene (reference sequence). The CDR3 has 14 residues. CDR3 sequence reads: CASSAVRESNEQYF. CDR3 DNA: TGTGCCAGCAGCGCCGTGCGGGAGAGCAACGAGCAGTACTTC.